The rows below give T cell receptor beta chains drawn from one sample of a study of Ad26.COV2.S vaccination and SARS-CoV-2 variants. Data came from immunoSEQ multiplex PCR; TCRdb stores just in-frame clones and leaves some out. This repertoire shows hundreds of thousands of clones, approximately 88% found once; its top ten account for approximately 1.5%. The sequencing here drew on peripheral blood, taken in a trial of Ad26.COV2.S vaccine versus placebo. The receptors derive from a person between 18 and 59 years old who received the Ad26.COV2.S COVID-19 vaccine or a placebo. The CDR3 runs from the conserved cysteine through the conserved F or W. The D gene is left open where the match is weak. Clone size is not always given. Where it is, it says once, few, many or a class for expanded clones.

TRBJ1-4	TRBD1	-	TRBV4-3	TGCGCCAGCAGCCAAGACAGTACAGGGGTAGCTGAAAAACTGTTTTTT	CASSQDSTGVAEKLFF
TRBJ2-7	-	-	TRBV30	TGTGCCTGGAGTGTGGGTACTGAATACGAGCAGTACTTC	CAWSVGTEYEQYF
TRBJ2-5	TRBD1	-	TRBV5-1	TGCGCCAGCAGCTCCTGGACAGGGGGTCGAATAGAGACCCAGTACTTC	CASSSWTGGRIETQYF
TRBJ2-1	-	many	TRBV7-3	TGTGCCAGCAGCTTGTTTCCATCGGACGGTGAGCAGTTCTTC	CASSLFPSDGEQFF
TRBJ1-2	-	-	TRBV10-3	TGTGCCATCAGTGAGTCGCAGGGACGGGAAAACTATGGCTACACCTTC	CAISESQGRENYGYTF
TRBJ1-1	TRBD1	-	TRBV27	TGTGCCAGCAGTTTAAAGACAGGGGGCGGGGTCTTGAACACTGAAGCTTTCTTT	CASSLKTGGGVLNTEAFF
TRBJ2-7	-	once	TRBV29-1	TGCAGCGCAGCCCGGGACACCCGCTACGAGCAGTACTTC	CSAARDTRYEQYF
TRBJ2-7	-	once	TRBV29-1	TGCAGCGCCGGGACCTACTACGAGCAGTACTTC	CSAGTYYEQYF
TRBJ2-2	TRBD2	-	TRBV19	TGTGCCCTAGAAGCGGGATGGGGCACCGGGGAGCTGTTTTTT	CALEAGWGTGELFF
TRBJ2-5	-	-	TRBV6-5	TGTGCCAGCAGTTACGACCAGGTGTACGAGACCCAGTACTTC	CASSYDQVYETQYF
TRBJ2-7	TRBD1	-	TRBV11-2	TGTGCCAGCAGCCCCCAGACAGGGTCCTACGAGCAGTACTTC	CASSPQTGSYEQYF
TRBJ1-6	-	-	TRBV14	TGTGCCAGCAGCCAAGATGGGGCCTCACCCCTCCACTTT	CASSQDGASPLHF